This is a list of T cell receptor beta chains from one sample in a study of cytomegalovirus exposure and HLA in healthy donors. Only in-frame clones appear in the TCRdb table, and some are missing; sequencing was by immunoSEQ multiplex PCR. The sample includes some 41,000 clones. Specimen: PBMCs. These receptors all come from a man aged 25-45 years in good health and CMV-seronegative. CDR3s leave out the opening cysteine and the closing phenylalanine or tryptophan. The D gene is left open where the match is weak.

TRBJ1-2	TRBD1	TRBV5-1	ASSLAGGGYT
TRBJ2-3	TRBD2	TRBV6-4	ASSDTSGGADTQY
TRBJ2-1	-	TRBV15	ATSRGRVNEQF
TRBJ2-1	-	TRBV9	ASSPEGF
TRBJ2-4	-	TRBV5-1	ASSPQGVGAKNIQY
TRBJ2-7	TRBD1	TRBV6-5	ASSPTGTGGDEQY
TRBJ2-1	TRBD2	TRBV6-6	ASTEGLAGNEQF
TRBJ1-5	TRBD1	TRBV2	ASRGRQGNNQPQH
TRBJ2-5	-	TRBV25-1	ASSALTGQRAAQY
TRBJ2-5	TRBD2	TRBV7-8	ASSLAGGRALETQY
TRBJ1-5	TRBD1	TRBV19	ASSKDRGFDQPQH
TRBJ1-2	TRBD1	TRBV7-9	ASSLATGVTGYT
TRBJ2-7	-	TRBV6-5	ASRSGDEQY
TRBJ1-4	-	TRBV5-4	ASSLVVGGSNEKLF
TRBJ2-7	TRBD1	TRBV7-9	ASSPAGPRGREQY
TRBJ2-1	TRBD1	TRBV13	ASSLTGGDEQF
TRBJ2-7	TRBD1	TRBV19	ASEIRQGAYEQY
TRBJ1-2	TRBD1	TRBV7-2	ASSLLVRGLGYT
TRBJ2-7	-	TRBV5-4	ASSSTGILEQY
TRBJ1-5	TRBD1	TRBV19	ASTMTTGAHQAQPQH
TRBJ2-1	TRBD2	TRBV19	ASSKRTSGGRNEQF
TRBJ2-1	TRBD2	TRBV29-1	SVEGRGLADSYNEQF